This entry lists 8 T cell receptor beta chains sequenced from one sample in a study of blood T cell repertoires in COVID-19 (TCRdb year 2020). The library was prepared using the immunoSEQ multiplex PCR assay. TCRdb retrieved this table from immuneACCESS and kept in-frame rearrangements only. Not all clones are present; in checked studies, unresolved V genes account for under half, and no reason is known for the remainder. This sample is represented by approximately 210,000 clones; less than 90% of them were singletons. The ten largest clonotypes hold 1.5% to 2% of the sample. Sequencing input: peripheral blood. Receptor source: a man between 65 and 85 years old with acute or convalescent COVID-19.

The chain links TRBV25-1 to TRBJ2-3; 8 bases align to TRBD2. The junction had 11 bases not matched to a gene; V was cut back by 6 bases and J by 3 bases. The CDR3 spans 16 residues. Germline CDR1 MGHDK, CDR2 SYGVNS. The CDR3 DNA follows: TGTGCCAGCAGAAGCCCCGGGACTAGTGAGACAGATACGCAGTATTTT. This codes for CASRSPGTSETDTQYF.

This chain connects TRBV10-3 to TRBJ1-2; 10 bases are a match to TRBD1. The J segment lost 4 bases and the V segment lost 8 bases, leaving 7 bases of the junction unmatched. CDR1 is ENHRY, CDR2 SYGVKD, per germline. The CDR3 extends over 14 amino acids. The CDR3 spells CAIGDRGLGYGYTF. CDR3 DNA: TGTGCCATCGGAGACAGGGGGCTCGGCTATGGCTACACCTTC.

The chain joins TRBV2 to TRBJ1-6, with TRBD1 identical over 9 bases. Germline V CDR1 and CDR2: SNHLY, FYNNEI. CDR3 length equals 15 residues. V lost 6 bases to trimming and J lost 7 bases; unmatched junction nucleotides: 7. CDR3 in amino acids: CASRGTGQSNSPLHF. The CDR3 coding sequence is TGTGCCAGCAGGGGGACAGGGCAAAGCAATTCACCCCTCCACTTT.

This chain links TRBV5-5 with TRBJ1-3; D ambiguous. The CDR3 contains 13 residues. Germline V gene data show CDR1 as SGHKS and CDR2 as YYEKEE (reference sequence). Trimming left V 1 base short and J 4 bases short, with 6 bases between. In nucleotides, the CDR3 is TGTGCCAGCAGCTTGTCCCAGGGAAACACCATATATTTT. Protein product: CASSLSQGNTIYF. The variable domain in full, with the rest retrieved from reference TRBV5-5 and TRBJ1-3, is DAGVTQSPTHLIKTRGQQVTLRCSPISGHKSVSWYQQVLGQGPQFIFQYYEKEERGRGNFPDRFSARQFPNYSSELNVNALLLGDSALYLCASSLSQGNTIYFGEGSWLTVV.

The V and J genes are TRBV24-1 and TRBJ1-2; 9 bases map to TRBD1. J gave up 7 bases and V 2 bases, and 4 bases lay outside the gene matches. The CDR3 runs to 14 residues. Per germline, CDR1 KGHDR and CDR2 SFDVKD. CDR3 protein: CATSDSTGGRGYTF. The CDR3 coding sequence is TGTGCCACCAGTGATTCAACAGGGGGCCGTGGCTACACCTTC.

V usage is TRBV2 and J usage is TRBJ2-1; a possible D gene is TRBD2 (5 bases). Germline CDR1 SNHLY, CDR2 FYNNEI. There are 14 residues in the CDR3. V lost 7 bases and J 4 bases, leaving 14 bases between the germline ends. CDR3 protein: CASIPSDFYNEQFF. The CDR3 DNA follows: TGTGCCAGCATTCCCTCGGACTTTTACAATGAGCAGTTCTTC.

The chain recombines TRBV5-4 with TRBJ1-2; 8 nucleotides agree with TRBD1. The CDR3 covers 17 residues. CDR1 and CDR2 (germline): SGHNT, YYREEE (reference sequence). After removal of 0 bases from V and 4 bases from J, the junction contained 11 bases not matched to a gene. The CDR3 nucleotides read TGTGCCAGCAGCTTGGCCGGATTGCAGGGGGCCGGCTATGGCTACACCTTC. This codes for CASSLAGLQGAGYGYTF.

CDR3 protein: CASSRTGANYNEQFF. DNA for the CDR3: TGTGCCAGCAGTCGGACAGGGGCTAACTACAATGAGCAGTTCTTC. The chain combines TRBV6-5 with TRBJ2-1; TRBD1 aligns across 9 bases. CDR3 length: 15 amino acids. The germline CDR1 and CDR2 sequences are MNHEY and SVGAGI. V gave up 5 bases and J gave up 3 bases; unmatched junction bases: 5.